The source of this T cell receptor beta chain is a study of control samples from healthy donors and cancer patients. CDR1 SGHVS and CDR2 FNYEAQ come from the germline V gene. Trimming pared 1 base from V and 0 bases from J, leaving 1 base between. This CDR3 has 12 residues. Here immunoSEQ multiplex PCR was the method, and the copy in TCRdb shows in-frame clones only, minus some. The sample contains around 71,000 clones, approximately 87% of which appear only once. The sequence was obtained from a woman aged 45-59 years with head and neck cancer. The sequencing input was PBMCs. V gene TRBV7-6 combines with J gene TRBJ2-7; no reliable D call. In DNA form, the CDR3 reads TGTGCCAGCAGCTTAGGCTCCTACGAGCAGTACTTC. Translation gives CASSLGSYEQYF.